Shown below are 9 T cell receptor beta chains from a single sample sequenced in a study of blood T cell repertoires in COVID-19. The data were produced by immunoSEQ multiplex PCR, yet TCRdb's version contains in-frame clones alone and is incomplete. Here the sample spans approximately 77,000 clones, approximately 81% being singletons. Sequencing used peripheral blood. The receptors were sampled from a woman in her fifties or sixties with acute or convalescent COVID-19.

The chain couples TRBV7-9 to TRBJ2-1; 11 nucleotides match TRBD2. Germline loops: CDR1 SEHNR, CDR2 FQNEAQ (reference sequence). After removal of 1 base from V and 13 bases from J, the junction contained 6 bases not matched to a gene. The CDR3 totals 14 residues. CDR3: CASSLGLAGGQQFF. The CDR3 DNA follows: TGTGCCAGCAGCTTAGGTCTAGCGGGGGGTCAACAGTTCTTC.

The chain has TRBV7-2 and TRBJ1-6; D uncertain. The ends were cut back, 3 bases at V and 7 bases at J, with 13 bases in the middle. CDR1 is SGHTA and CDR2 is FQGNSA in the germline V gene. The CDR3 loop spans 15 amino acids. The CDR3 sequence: CASSLNNNGNSPLHF. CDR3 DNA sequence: TGTGCCAGCAGCTTGAACAACAACGGGAATTCACCCCTCCACTTT.

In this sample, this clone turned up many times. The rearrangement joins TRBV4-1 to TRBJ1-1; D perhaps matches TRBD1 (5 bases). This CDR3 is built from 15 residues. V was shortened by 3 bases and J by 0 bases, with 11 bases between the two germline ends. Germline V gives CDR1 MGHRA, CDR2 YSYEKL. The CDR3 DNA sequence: TGCGCCAGCAGCCACCCCCAGGGTATGAACACTGAAGCTTTCTTT. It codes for CASSHPQGMNTEAFF.

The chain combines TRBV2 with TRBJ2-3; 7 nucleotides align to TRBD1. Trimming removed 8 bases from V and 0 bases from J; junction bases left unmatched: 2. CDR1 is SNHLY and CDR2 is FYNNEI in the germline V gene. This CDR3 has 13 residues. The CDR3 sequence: CASYRGSTDTQYF. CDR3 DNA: TGTGCCAGCTACAGGGGAAGCACAGATACGCAGTATTTT. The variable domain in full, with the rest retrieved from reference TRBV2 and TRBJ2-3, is EPEVTQTPSHQVTQMGQEVILRCVPISNHLYFYWYRQILGQKVEFLVSFYNNEISEKSEIFDDQFSVERPDGSNFTLKIRSTKLEDSAMYFCASYRGSTDTQYFGPGTRLTVL.

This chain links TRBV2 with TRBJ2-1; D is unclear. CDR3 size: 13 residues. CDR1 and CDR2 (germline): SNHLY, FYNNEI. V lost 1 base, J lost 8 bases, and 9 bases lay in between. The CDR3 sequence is CASSEVELDEQFF. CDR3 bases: TGTGCCAGCAGTGAAGTGGAGCTGGATGAGCAGTTCTTC.

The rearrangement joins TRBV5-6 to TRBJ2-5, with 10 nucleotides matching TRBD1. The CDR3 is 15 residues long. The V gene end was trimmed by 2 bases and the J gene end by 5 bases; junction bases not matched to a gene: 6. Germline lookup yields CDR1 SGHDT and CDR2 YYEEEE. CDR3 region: CASSFGTGATETQYF. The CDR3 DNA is TGTGCCAGCAGCTTCGGGACAGGGGCTACGGAGACCCAGTACTTC.

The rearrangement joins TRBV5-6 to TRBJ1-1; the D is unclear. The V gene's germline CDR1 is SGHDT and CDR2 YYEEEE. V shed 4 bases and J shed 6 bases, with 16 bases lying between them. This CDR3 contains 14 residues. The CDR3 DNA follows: TGTGCCAGCAGCCTCCCTAGTGGGAGGGCTGAAGCTTTCTTT. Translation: CASSLPSGRAEAFF.

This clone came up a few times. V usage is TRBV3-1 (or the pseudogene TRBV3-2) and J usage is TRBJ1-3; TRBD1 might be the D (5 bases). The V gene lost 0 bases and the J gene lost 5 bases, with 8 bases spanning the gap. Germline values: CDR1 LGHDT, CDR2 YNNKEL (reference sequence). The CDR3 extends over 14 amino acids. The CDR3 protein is CASSQDPGRNTIYF. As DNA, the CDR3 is TGTGCCAGCAGCCAAGATCCAGGGCGAAACACCATATATTTT.

The CDR3 nucleotides are TGTGCCAGCAGCTTGCAGGAGCGGGCTTTCTTT. This codes for CASSLQERAFF. V gene TRBV7-9 combines with J gene TRBJ1-1; D uncertain. V dropped 3 bases and J dropped 11 bases, with 10 bases sitting between them. This CDR3 region has 11 residues. The germline V gene encodes CDR1 SEHNR and CDR2 FQNEAQ (reference sequence).